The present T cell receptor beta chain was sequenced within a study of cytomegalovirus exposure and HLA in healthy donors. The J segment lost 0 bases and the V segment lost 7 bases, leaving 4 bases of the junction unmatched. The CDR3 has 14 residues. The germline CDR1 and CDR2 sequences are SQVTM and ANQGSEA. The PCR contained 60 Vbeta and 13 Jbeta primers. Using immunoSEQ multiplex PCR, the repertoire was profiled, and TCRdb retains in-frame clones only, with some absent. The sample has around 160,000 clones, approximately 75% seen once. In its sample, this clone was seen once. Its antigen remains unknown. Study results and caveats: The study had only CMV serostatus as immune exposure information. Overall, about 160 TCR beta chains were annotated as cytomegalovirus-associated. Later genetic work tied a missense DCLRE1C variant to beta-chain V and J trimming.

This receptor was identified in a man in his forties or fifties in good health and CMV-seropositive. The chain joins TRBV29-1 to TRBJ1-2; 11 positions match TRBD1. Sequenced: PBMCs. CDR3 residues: CSGGQGASNYGYTF. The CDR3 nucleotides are TGCAGCGGTGGACAGGGGGCCTCTAACTATGGCTACACCTTC.